This TCR beta chain comes out of a study of blood T cell repertoires in COVID-19. V lost 0 bases and J lost 2, with 9 bases in between. The germline V gene encodes CDR1 SGDLS and CDR2 YYNGEE. This CDR3 contains 14 residues. TCRdb's copy holds only in-frame clones and misses some; the assay was immunoSEQ multiplex PCR. The sample has about 10,000 clones, roughly 85% seen once. Source material: peripheral blood. V is TRBV9 and J is TRBJ2-7; no clear D gene. The clonotype comes from a human donor in a cohort sampled during active COVID-19. CDR3 DNA sequence: TGTGCCAGCAGCGTAGAGAACAGTCCCTACGAGCAGTACTTC. This encodes CASSVENSPYEQYF.